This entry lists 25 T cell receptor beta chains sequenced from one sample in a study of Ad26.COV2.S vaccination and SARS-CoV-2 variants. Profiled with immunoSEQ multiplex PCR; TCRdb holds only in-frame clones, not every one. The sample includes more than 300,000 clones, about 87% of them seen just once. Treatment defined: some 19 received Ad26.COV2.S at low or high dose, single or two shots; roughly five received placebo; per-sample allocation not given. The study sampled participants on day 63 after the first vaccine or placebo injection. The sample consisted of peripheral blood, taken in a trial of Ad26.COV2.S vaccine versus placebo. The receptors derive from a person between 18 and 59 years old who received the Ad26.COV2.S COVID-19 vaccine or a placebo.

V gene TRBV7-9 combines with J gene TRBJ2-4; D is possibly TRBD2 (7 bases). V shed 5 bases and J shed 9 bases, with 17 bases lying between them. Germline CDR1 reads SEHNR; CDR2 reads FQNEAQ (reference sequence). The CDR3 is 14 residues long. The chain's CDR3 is CASSPGGAKGIQYF. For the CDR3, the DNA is TGTGCCAGCAGCCCTGGGGGGGCAAAGGGCATTCAGTACTTC.

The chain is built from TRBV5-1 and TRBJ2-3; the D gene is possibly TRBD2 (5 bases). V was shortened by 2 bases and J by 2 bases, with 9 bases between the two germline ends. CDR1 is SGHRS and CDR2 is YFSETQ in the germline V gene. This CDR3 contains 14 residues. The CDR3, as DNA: TGCGCCAGCAGCTTAATGGAGGACACAGATACGCAGTATTTT. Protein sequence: CASSLMEDTDTQYF.

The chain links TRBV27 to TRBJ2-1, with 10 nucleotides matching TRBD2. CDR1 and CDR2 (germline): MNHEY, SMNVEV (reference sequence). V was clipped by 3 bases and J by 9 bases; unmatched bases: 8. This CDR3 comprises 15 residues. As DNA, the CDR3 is TGTGCCAGCAGTTTGACCTCTAGCGGGAGATTTGAGCAGTTCTTC. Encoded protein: CASSLTSSGRFEQFF.

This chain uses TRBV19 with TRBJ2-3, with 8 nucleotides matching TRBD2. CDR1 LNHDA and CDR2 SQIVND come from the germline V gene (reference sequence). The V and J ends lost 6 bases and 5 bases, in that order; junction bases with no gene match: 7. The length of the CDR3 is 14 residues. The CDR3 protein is CASRPAGVGDTQYF. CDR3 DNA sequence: TGTGCCAGTAGGCCAGCGGGAGTGGGAGATACGCAGTATTTT.

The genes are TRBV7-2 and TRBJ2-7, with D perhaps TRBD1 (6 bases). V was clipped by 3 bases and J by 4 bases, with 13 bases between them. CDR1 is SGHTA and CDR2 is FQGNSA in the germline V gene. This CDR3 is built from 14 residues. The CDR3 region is CASSLGAEKYEQYF. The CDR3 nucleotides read TGTGCCAGCAGCTTGGGGGCAGAAAAATACGAGCAGTACTTC. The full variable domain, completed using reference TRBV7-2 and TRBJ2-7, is GAGVSQSPSNKVTEKGKDVELRCDPISGHTALYWYRQSLGQGLEFLIYFQGNSAPDKSGLPSDRFSAERTGGSVSTLTIQRTQQEDSAVYLCASSLGAEKYEQYFGPGTRLTVT.

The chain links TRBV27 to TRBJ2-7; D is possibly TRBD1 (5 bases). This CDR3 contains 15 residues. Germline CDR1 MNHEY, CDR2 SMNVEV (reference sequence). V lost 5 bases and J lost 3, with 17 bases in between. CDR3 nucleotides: TGTGCCAGCAGTCCGCTCGGGCAGGGCCACTACGAGCAGTACTTC. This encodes CASSPLGQGHYEQYF.

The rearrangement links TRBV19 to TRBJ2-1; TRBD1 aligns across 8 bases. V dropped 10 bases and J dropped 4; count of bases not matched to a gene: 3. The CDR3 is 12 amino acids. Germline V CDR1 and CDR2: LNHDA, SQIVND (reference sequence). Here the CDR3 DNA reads TGTGCCACGGGACAGGCATACAATGAGCAGTTCTTC. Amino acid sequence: CATGQAYNEQFF.

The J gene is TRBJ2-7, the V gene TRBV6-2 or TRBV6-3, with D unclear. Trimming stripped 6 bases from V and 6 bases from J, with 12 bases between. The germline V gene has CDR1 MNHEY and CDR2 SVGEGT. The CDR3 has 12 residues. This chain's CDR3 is CASSRVGGEQYF. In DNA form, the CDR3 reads TGTGCCAGCAGCCGGGTGGGTGGCGAGCAGTACTTC.

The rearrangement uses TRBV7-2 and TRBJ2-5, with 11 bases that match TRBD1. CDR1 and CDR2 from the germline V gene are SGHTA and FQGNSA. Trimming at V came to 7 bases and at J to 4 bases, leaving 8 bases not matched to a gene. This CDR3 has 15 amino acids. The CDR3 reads CASNLGQGAVETQYF. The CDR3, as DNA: TGTGCCAGCAATCTCGGACAGGGGGCAGTAGAGACCCAGTACTTC.

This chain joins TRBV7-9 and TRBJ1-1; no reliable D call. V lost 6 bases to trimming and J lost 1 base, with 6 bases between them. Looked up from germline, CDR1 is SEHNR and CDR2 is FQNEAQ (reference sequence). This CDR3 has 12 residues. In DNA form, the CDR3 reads TGTGCCAGCAGAAGACAGAACACTGAAGCTTTCTTT. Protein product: CASRRQNTEAFF.

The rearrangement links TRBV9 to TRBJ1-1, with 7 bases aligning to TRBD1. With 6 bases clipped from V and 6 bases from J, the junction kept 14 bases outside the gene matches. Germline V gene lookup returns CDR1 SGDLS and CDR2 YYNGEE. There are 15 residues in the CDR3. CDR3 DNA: TGTGCCAGCACCGCAGGGGGATCCCTGCAGGCTGAAGCTTTCTTT. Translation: CASTAGGSLQAEAFF.

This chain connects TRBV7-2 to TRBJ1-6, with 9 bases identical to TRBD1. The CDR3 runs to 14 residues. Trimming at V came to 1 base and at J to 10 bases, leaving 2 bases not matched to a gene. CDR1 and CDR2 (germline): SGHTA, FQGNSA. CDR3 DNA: TGTGCCAGCAGCTTAGACAGGGGGCCGTCACCCCTCCACTTT. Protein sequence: CASSLDRGPSPLHF.

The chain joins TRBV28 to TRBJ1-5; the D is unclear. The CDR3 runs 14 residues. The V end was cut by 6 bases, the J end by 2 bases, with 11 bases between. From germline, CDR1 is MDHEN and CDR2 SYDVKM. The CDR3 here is CASSPAPRNQPQHF. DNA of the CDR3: TGTGCCAGCAGCCCGGCCCCTCGCAATCAGCCCCAGCATTTT.

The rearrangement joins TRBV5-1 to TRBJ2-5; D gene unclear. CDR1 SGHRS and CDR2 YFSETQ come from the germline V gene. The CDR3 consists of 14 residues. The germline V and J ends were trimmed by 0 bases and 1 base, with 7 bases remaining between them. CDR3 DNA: TGCGCCAGCAGCTTGGGGCCAGCCCAAGAGACCCAGTACTTC. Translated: CASSLGPAQETQYF. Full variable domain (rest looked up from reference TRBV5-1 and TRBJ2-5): KAGVTQTPRYLIKTRGQQVTLSCSPISGHRSVSWYQQTPGQGLQFLFEYFSETQRNKGNFPGRFSGRQFSNSRSEMNVSTLELGDSALYLCASSLGPAQETQYFGPGTRLLVL.

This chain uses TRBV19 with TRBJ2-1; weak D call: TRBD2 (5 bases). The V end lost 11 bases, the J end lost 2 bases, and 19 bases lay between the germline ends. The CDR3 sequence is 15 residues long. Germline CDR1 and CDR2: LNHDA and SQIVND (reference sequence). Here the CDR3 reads CASKGAERTYNEQFF. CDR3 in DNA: TGTGCCTCCAAAGGAGCGGAGAGGACCTACAATGAGCAGTTCTTC. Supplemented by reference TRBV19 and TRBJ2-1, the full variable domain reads DGGITQSPKYLFRKEGQNVTLSCEQNLNHDAMYWYRQDPGQGLRLIYYSQIVNDFQKGDIAEGYSVSREKKESFPLTVTSAQKNPTAFYLCASKGAERTYNEQFFGPGTRLTVL.

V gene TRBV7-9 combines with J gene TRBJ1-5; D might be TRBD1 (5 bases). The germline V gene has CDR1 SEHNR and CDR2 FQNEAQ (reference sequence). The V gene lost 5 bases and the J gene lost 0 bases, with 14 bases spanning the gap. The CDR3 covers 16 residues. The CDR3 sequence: CASSPEGQISNQPQHF. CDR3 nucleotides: TGTGCCAGCAGCCCCGAGGGGCAGATTAGCAATCAGCCCCAGCATTTT.

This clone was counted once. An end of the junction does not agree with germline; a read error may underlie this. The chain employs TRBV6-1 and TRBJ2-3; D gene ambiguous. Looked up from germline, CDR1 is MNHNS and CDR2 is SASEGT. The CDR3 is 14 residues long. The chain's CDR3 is CASTEHGSTDTQYF. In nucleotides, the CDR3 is TGTGCCAGCACTGAACACGGGTCTACAGATACGCAGTATTTT.

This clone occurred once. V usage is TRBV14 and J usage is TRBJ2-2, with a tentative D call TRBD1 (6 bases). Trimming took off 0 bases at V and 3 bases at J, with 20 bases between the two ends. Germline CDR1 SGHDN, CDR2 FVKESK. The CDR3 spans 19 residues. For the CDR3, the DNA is TGTGCCAGCAGCCAAGATAGAGGGACACTTCCTTTATACACCGGGGAGCTGTTTTTT. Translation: CASSQDRGTLPLYTGELFF.

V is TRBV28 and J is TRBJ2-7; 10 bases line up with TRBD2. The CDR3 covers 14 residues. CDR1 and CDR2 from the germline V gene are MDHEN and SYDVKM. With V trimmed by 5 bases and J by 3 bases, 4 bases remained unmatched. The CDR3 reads CASSATSGFYEQYF. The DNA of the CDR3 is TGTGCCAGCAGTGCGACTAGCGGGTTCTACGAGCAGTACTTC.

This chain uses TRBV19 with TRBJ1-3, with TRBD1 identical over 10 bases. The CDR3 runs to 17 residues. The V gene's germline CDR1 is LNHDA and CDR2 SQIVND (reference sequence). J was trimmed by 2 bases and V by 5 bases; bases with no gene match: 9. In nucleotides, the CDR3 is TGTGCCAGTAGTCGGACAGGGGGACAACAAACTGGAAACACCATATATTTT. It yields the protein CASSRTGGQQTGNTIYF.

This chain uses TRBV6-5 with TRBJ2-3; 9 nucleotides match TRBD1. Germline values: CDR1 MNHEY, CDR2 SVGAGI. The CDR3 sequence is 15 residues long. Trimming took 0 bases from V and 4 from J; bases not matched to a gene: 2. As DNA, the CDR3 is TGTGCCAGCAGTTACTCGGGACAGGGAGCAGATACGCAGTATTTT. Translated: CASSYSGQGADTQYF.

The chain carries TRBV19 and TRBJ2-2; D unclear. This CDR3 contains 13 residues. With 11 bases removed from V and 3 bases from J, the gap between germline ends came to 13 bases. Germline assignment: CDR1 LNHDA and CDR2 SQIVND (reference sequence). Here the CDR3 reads CAPLEVDTGELFF. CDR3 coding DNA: TGTGCCCCGCTCGAGGTTGACACCGGGGAGCTGTTTTTT.

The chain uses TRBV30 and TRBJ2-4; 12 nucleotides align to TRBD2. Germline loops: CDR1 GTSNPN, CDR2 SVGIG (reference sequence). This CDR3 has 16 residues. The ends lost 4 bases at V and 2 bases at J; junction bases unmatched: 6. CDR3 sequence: CAWTRLAGEPKNIQYF. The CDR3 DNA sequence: TGTGCCTGGACCAGACTAGCGGGGGAACCCAAAAACATTCAGTACTTC.

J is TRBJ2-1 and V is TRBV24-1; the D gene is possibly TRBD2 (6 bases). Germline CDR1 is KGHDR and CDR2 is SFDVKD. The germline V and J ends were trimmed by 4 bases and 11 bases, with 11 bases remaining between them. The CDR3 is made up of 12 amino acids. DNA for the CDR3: TGTGCCACCAGTGACCCCGGGAGCAAGCAGTTCTTC. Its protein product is CATSDPGSKQFF.

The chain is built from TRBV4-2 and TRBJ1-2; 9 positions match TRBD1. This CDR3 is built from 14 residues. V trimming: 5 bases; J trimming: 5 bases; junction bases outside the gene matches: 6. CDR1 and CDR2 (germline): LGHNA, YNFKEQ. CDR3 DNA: TGTGCCAGCAGCACGCCGGGACAGGGATATGGCTACACCTTC. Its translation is CASSTPGQGYGYTF.